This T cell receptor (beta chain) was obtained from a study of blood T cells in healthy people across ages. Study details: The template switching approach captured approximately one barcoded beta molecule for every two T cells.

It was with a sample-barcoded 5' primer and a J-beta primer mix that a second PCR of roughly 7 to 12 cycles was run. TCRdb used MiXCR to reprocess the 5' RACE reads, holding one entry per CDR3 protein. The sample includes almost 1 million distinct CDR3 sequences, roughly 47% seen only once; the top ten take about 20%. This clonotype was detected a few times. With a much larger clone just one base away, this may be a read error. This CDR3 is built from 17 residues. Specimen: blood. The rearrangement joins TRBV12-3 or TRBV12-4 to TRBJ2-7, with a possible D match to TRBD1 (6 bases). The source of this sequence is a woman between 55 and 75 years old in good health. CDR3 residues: CAGRKTGASGQAYEQYF. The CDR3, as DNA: TGTGCCGGCAGGAAGACAGGTGCGAGCGGACAAGCCTACGAGCAGTACTTC.